The clone carrying this T cell receptor beta chain was observed a handful of times. Its specificity is not known. Cryopreserved PBMCs were the source of around 2 micrograms of genomic DNA, which went to TCR beta libraries. Germline V gene data show CDR1 as WSHSY and CDR2 as SAAADI. The CDR3 is made up of 22 amino acids. V lost 6 bases and J lost 4; bases outside the gene matches: 24. The data are from a study of cytotoxic CD8 clonotypes in ibrutinib-treated CLL. Study summary: The authors obtained response samples at a median of about 11 months of treatment, range 6 to 36. Average yields of 255,043 productive templates and tens of thousands of productive rearrangements characterized the samples. Study results and limitations: Collection times varied between progressing and sustained-remission patients.

Some clones are missing from TCRdb's copy, which holds only in-frame ones; the method was immunoSEQ multiplex PCR. The profile shows some 290,000 clones, roughly 79% of them singletons. The material was PBMCs, obtained before ibrutinib treatment. The source of this sequence is a human donor with chronic lymphocytic leukemia. This chain connects TRBV10-2 to TRBJ2-7; TRBD2 matches 16 bases. The CDR3 region is CASSQTNPGQGTSGRALYEQYF. Here the CDR3 DNA reads TGCGCCAGCAGCCAAACAAACCCGGGACAGGGGACTAGCGGGAGGGCCTTGTACGAGCAGTACTTC.